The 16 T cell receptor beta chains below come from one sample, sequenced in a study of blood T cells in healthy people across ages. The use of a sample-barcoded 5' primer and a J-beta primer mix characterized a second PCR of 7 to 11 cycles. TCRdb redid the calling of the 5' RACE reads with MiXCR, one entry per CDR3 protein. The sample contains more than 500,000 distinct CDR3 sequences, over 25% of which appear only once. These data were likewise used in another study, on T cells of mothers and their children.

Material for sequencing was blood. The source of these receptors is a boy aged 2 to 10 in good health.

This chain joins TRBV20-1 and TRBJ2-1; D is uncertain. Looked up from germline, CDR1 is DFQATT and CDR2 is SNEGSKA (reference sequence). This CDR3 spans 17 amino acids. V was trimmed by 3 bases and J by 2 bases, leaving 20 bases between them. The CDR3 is CSASMLIPTYPYNEQFF. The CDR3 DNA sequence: TGCAGTGCTAGTATGCTGATCCCAACTTATCCCTACAATGAGCAGTTCTTC.

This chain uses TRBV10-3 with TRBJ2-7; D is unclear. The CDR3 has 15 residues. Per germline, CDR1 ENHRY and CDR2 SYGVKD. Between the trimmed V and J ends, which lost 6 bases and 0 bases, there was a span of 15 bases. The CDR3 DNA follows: TGTGCCATCAGAGTGGGCGACGGCTACTCCTACGAGCAGTACTTC. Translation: CAIRVGDGYSYEQYF.

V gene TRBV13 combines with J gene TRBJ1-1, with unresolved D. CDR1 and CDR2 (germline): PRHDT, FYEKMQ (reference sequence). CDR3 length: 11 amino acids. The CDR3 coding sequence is TGTGCGGTACAAGGGAACACTGAAGCTTTCTTT. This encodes CAVQGNTEAFF. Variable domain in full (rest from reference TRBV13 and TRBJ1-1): AAGVIQSPRHLIKEKRETATLKCYPIPRHDTVYWYQQGPGQDPQFLISFYEKMQSDKGSIPDRFSAQQFSDYHSELNMSSLELGDSALYFCAVQGNTEAFFGQGTRLTVV.

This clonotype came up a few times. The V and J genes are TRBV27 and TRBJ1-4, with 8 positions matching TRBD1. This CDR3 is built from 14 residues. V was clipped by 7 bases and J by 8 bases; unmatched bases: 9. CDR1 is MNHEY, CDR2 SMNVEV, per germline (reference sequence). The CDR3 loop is CASNQGQGEEKLFF. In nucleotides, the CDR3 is TGTGCCAGCAATCAAGGACAGGGTGAAGAAAAACTGTTTTTT.

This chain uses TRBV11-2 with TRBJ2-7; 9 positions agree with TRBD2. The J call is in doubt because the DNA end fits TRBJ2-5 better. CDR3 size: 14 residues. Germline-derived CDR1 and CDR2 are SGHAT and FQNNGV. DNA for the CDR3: TGTGCCAGCAGTGCACTAGCGGGTCTAGAGACCCAGTACTTC. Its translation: CASSALAGLETQYF.

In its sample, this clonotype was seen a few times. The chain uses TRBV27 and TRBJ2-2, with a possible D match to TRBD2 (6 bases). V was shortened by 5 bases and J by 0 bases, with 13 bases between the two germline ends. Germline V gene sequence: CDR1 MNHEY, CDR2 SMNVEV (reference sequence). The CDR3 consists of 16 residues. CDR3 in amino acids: CASSATGVTNTGELFF. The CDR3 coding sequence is TGTGCCAGCAGTGCGACGGGAGTAACGAACACCGGGGAGCTGTTTTTT.

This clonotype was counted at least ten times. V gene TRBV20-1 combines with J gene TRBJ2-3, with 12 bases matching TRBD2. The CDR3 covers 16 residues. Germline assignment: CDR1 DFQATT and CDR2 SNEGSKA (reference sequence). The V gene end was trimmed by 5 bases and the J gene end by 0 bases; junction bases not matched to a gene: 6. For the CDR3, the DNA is TGCAGTGCTGGAAGGACTAGCGGGGTGAGCACAGATACGCAGTATTTT. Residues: CSAGRTSGVSTDTQYF.

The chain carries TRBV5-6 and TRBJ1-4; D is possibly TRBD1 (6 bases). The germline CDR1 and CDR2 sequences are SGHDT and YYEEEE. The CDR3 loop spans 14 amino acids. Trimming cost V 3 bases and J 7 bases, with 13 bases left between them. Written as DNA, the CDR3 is TGTGCCAGCAGCTCGGGGGGCGCCGGTGAAAAACTGTTTTTT. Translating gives CASSSGGAGEKLFF.

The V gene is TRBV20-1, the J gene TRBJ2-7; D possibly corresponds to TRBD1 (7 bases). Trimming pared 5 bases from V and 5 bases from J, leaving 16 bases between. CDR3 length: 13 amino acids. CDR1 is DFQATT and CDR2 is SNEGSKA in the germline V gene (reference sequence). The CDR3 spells CSAGPSGGNEQYF. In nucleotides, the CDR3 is TGCAGTGCTGGCCCCTCAGGGGGGAACGAGCAGTACTTC.

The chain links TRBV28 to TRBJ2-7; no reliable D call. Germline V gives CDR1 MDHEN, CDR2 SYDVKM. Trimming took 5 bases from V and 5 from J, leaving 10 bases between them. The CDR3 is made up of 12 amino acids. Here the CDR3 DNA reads TGTGCCAGCAGTGCTTGGGGTGACGAGCAGTACTTC. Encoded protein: CASSAWGDEQYF.

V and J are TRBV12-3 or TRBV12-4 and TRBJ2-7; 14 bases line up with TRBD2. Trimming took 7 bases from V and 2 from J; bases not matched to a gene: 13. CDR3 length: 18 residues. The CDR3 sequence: CASTRTSGGTLLAYEQYF. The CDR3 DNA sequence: TGTGCCAGCACCAGGACTAGCGGGGGGACGCTACTGGCCTACGAGCAGTACTTC.

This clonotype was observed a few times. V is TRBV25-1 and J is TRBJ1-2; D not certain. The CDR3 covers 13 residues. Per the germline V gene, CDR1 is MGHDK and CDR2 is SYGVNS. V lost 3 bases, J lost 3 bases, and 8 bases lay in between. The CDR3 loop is CASSEPGYYGYTF. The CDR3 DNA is TGTGCCAGCAGTGAGCCCGGGTACTATGGCTACACCTTC.

The CDR3 reads CASSSGLAGTQYNEQFF. CDR3 nucleotides: TGTGCCAGCAGCTCGGGACTAGCGGGAACGCAGTACAATGAGCAGTTCTTC. The V and J genes are TRBV7-6 and TRBJ2-1; 13 bases fit TRBD2. This CDR3 contains 17 residues. Losses at the gene ends were 4 bases for V and 4 bases for J; bases not matched to a gene: 7. The V gene's germline CDR1 is SGHVS and CDR2 FNYEAQ.

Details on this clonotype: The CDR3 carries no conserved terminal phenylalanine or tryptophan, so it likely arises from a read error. CDR3 in amino acids: CASSLLFRQYNEQFL. CDR3 coding DNA: TGTGCCAGCAGCCTCCTGTTCCGACAGTACAATGAGCAGTTCCTC. V usage is TRBV3-1 and J usage is TRBJ2-1, with D possibly matching TRBD1 (5 bases). Germline CDR1 reads LGHDT; CDR2 reads YNNKEL (reference sequence). Trimming pared 4 bases from V and 4 bases from J, leaving 14 bases between. The CDR3 is made up of 15 amino acids.

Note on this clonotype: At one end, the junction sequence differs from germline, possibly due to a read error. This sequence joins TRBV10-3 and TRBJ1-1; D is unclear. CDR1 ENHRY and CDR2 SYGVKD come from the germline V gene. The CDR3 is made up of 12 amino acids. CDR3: CTISGSNTEAFF. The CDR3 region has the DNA TGTACCATCAGTGGGTCGAACACTGAAGCTTTCTTT.

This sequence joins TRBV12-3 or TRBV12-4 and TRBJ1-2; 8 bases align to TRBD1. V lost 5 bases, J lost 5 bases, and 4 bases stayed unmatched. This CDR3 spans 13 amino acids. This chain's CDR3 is CASSLTGEYGYTF. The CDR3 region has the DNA TGTGCCAGCAGTCTGACAGGGGAATATGGCTACACCTTC.